What follows are 23 T cell receptor beta chains derived from one specimen sequenced in a study of blood T cell repertoires in COVID-19. Assay: immunoSEQ multiplex PCR; the TCRdb copy retains only in-frame clones and omits some. Of 40,000 to 55,000 clones in the sample, over 75% were seen once. Source material: peripheral blood. The source is a woman older than 75 with acute or convalescent COVID-19.

The V call is TRBV28, the J call TRBJ1-4; D remains unclear. V lost 5 bases to trimming and J lost 7 bases, with 8 bases between them. Per the germline V gene, CDR1 is MDHEN and CDR2 is SYDVKM. The CDR3 runs 12 residues. For the CDR3, the DNA is TGTGCCAGCAGTCCGGGGTCTGAAAAACTGTTTTTT. Its translation is CASSPGSEKLFF. Combining the CDR3 with reference TRBV28 and TRBJ1-4 gives the whole variable domain DVKVTQSSRYLVKRTGEKVFLECVQDMDHENMFWYRQDPGLGLRLIYFSYDVKMKEKGDIPEGYSVSREKKERFSLILESASTNQTSMYLCASSPGSEKLFFGSGTQLSVL.

Here the CDR3 reads CASSLDRDRGYGYTF. In nucleotides, the CDR3 is TGCGCCAGCAGCCTAGACCGGGACAGGGGCTATGGCTACACCTTC. V is TRBV4-1 and J is TRBJ1-2, with 10 bases matching TRBD1. Per the germline V gene, CDR1 is MGHRA and CDR2 is YSYEKL. The CDR3 contains 15 residues. V lost 4 bases to trimming and J lost 4 bases; unmatched junction nucleotides: 6.

The rearrangement links TRBV18 to TRBJ2-2; TRBD2 agrees at 10 bases. This CDR3 region has 18 residues. Looked up from germline, CDR1 is KGHSH and CDR2 is LQKENI. The junction had 10 bases not matched to a gene; V was cut back by 2 bases and J by 4 bases. The CDR3 DNA reads as TGTGCCAGCTCACCAATTTGGCTAGCGGGAGTCTCCACCGGGGAGCTGTTTTTT. This sequence encodes CASSPIWLAGVSTGELFF.

The V and J genes are TRBV10-1 and TRBJ2-7, with 8 bases matching TRBD1. The V gene's germline CDR1 is WNHNN and CDR2 SYGVQD (reference sequence). V was clipped by 8 bases and J by 4 bases; unmatched bases: 7. The CDR3 has 13 residues. CDR3 bases: TGCGCCAGCCAGGGACAGGTGGGATACGAGCAGTACTTC. Translated, it gives CASQGQVGYEQYF.

This rearrangement joins TRBV9 to TRBJ2-5, with D uncertain. This CDR3 contains 14 residues. Trimming took 1 base from V and 5 from J, leaving 12 bases between them. The germline V gene encodes CDR1 SGDLS and CDR2 YYNGEE. The CDR3 is CASSVSFPRETQYF. The CDR3 DNA is TGTGCCAGCAGCGTATCCTTTCCTAGGGAGACCCAGTACTTC. Full variable domain (outside the CDR3, taken from reference TRBV9 and TRBJ2-5): DSGVTQTPKHLITATGQRVTLRCSPRSGDLSVYWYQQSLDQGLQFLIQYYNGEERAKGNILERFSAQQFPDLHSELNLSSLELGDSALYFCASSVSFPRETQYFGPGTRLLVL.

This chain joins TRBV7-8 and TRBJ2-1, with D possibly TRBD2 on 5 matching bases. CDR3 length: 12 amino acids. The V gene's germline CDR1 is SGHVS and CDR2 FQNEAQ. The V and J ends lost 5 bases and 6 bases respectively, with 8 bases between them. The CDR3 bases are TGTGCCAGCAGCCAACTAGTCAATGAGCAGTTCTTC. Encoded protein: CASSQLVNEQFF.

The chain carries TRBV6-5 and TRBJ2-1; weak D call: TRBD2 (5 bases). Between the trimmed V and J ends, which lost 6 bases and 1 base, there was a span of 13 bases. CDR3 length: 15 residues. Germline V gene lookup returns CDR1 MNHEY and CDR2 SVGAGI. CDR3 sequence (DNA): TGTGCCAGCAGCCCCGTCGGGGTTTCCTACAATGAGCAGTTCTTC. Translation gives CASSPVGVSYNEQFF.

This clone was counted a single time. The CDR3 sequence: CASSTGNTEAFF. CDR3 nucleotides: TGCGCCAGCAGCACAGGGAACACTGAAGCTTTCTTT. The chain uses TRBV5-1 and TRBJ1-1; tentatively, D is TRBD1 (5 bases). The length of the CDR3 is 12 residues. V was cut by 4 bases and J by 1 base, with 5 bases left in between. Germline V gives CDR1 SGHRS, CDR2 YFSETQ.

This chain connects TRBV23-1 to TRBJ2-3; D is unresolved. TRBV23-1 counts as an open reading frame of uncertain function. This CDR3 has 14 residues. V shed 6 bases and J shed 2 bases, with 12 bases lying between them. The CDR3 here is CASSLRQDTDTQYF. The CDR3 region has the DNA TGCGCCAGCAGCCTAAGGCAGGACACAGATACGCAGTATTTT.

The V gene is TRBV18, the J gene TRBJ1-5, with D perhaps matching TRBD1 (6 bases). The CDR3 is 15 amino acids. CDR1 is KGHSH and CDR2 is LQKENI in the germline V gene. Deletions cut 3 bases from V and 3 bases from J, with 12 bases between. CDR3 sequence reads: CASSPETGTNQPQHF. The CDR3 region has the DNA TGTGCCAGCTCACCCGAAACAGGGACCAATCAGCCCCAGCATTTT.

The J gene is TRBJ2-1, the V gene TRBV15, with D maybe TRBD1 (6 bases). From germline, CDR1 is LNHNV and CDR2 YYDKDF (reference sequence). The germline V and J ends were trimmed by 0 bases and 6 bases, with 9 bases remaining between them. CDR3 length equals 14 residues. The CDR3 protein is CATSRDPGVNEQFF. The CDR3, as DNA: TGTGCCACCAGCAGAGACCCAGGGGTCAATGAGCAGTTCTTC.

The rearrangement joins TRBV4-1 to TRBJ2-7; 10 bases are a match to TRBD1. V shed 4 bases, J shed 4 bases, and the junction held 7 bases outside the gene matches. Germline CDR1 reads MGHRA; CDR2 reads YSYEKL. The CDR3 is made up of 15 amino acids. CDR3 region: CASSLAGQGPYEQYF. CDR3 sequence (DNA): TGCGCCAGCAGCCTTGCGGGACAGGGGCCTTACGAGCAGTACTTC.

This clone is a singleton in its sample. CDR3 sequence: CASSPGLAGKETQYF. The DNA of the CDR3 is TGCGCCAGCAGCCCGGGACTAGCGGGGAAAGAGACCCAGTACTTC. V usage is TRBV5-1 and J usage is TRBJ2-5, with 13 bases identical to TRBD2. V shed 4 bases, J shed 3 bases, and the junction held 3 bases outside the gene matches. The germline V gene encodes CDR1 SGHRS and CDR2 YFSETQ. The CDR3 totals 15 residues.

The chain employs TRBV2 and TRBJ2-1; 9 bases agree with TRBD2. This CDR3 has 18 residues. Germline lookup yields CDR1 SNHLY and CDR2 FYNNEI. V gave up 4 bases and J gave up 7 bases; unmatched junction bases: 17. CDR3 DNA: TGTGCCAGCAGTGTAAGACAGGGCGCAGCGGGAGGTTCTAATGAGCAGTTCTTC. Translation gives CASSVRQGAAGGSNEQFF.

The chain combines TRBV18 with TRBJ1-3; tentatively, D is TRBD1 (6 bases). Germline loops: CDR1 KGHSH, CDR2 LQKENI. The CDR3 runs to 15 residues. Trimming removed 4 bases from V and 4 bases from J, with 14 bases in between. The CDR3 here is CASSQTQGVGNTIYF. CDR3 nucleotides: TGTGCCAGCTCACAGACACAGGGCGTGGGAAACACCATATATTTT.

Here the CDR3 DNA reads TGCGCCGGGTCCGACAGCGAACAGGGAAACACCATATATTTT. Protein product: CAGSDSEQGNTIYF. This chain joins TRBV10-1 and TRBJ1-3; TRBD1 might be the D (5 bases). From germline, CDR1 is WNHNN and CDR2 SYGVQD (reference sequence). V shed 11 bases and J shed 4 bases, with 18 bases lying between them. The CDR3 length is 14 residues.

In this sample, this clone turned up a few times. The chain recombines TRBV10-3 with TRBJ2-6, with TRBD2 as a possible D gene (6 bases). In germline, CDR1 is ENHRY, CDR2 SYGVKD. With 11 bases removed from V and 1 base from J, the gap between germline ends came to 9 bases. The CDR3 loop spans 13 amino acids. The CDR3 protein is CALGGSGANVLTF. As DNA, the CDR3 is TGTGCCCTGGGGGGATCTGGGGCCAACGTCCTGACTTTC.

The chain carries TRBV4-2 and TRBJ1-6; D perhaps matches TRBD1 (6 bases). The CDR3 sequence is 15 residues long. Deletions cut 0 bases from V and 10 bases from J, with 13 bases between. Germline CDR1 reads LGHNA; CDR2 reads YNFKEQ. The CDR3 DNA reads as TGTGCCAGCAGCCAAGATTACAGGGCCTTGTCACCCCTCCACTTT. Translation: CASSQDYRALSPLHF.

V and J are TRBV5-4 and TRBJ2-7; D gene unclear. The CDR3 has 13 amino acids. V gave up 2 bases and J gave up 4 bases, with 10 bases separating them. The germline gives CDR1 SGHNT, CDR2 YYREEE (reference sequence). The CDR3 reads CASSLDRRYEQYF. CDR3 bases: TGTGCCAGCAGCTTAGACCGGCGGTACGAGCAGTACTTC.

In this sample, this clone turned up a few times. CDR3 bases: TGTGCCATCAGTGAGGGGGTACCGGGAGTCCGGTTCTTC. Residues: CAISEGVPGVRFF. The rearrangement links TRBV10-3 to TRBJ2-1; TRBD2 might be the D (6 bases). V was shortened by 2 bases and J by 15 bases, with 17 bases between the two germline ends. Germline V gives CDR1 ENHRY, CDR2 SYGVKD. The CDR3 loop spans 13 amino acids.

This chain joins TRBV4-2 and TRBJ1-2, with 7 bases aligning to TRBD1. Trimming took 2 bases from V and 8 from J; bases not matched to a gene: 5. This CDR3 region has 13 residues. The germline CDR1 and CDR2 sequences are LGHNA and YNFKEQ. CDR3 region: CASSQRGGSGYTF. DNA for the CDR3: TGTGCCAGCAGCCAAAGAGGGGGCAGCGGCTACACCTTC.

This sequence joins TRBV5-4 and TRBJ2-1, with 9 bases aligning to TRBD2. V lost 1 base and J lost 10; bases outside the gene matches: 3. Germline assignment: CDR1 SGHNT and CDR2 YYREEE (reference sequence). The CDR3 has 13 residues. CDR3 sequence: CASSLRTSEEQFF. In DNA form, the CDR3 reads TGTGCCAGCAGCTTGCGGACTAGCGAGGAGCAGTTCTTC.

The J gene is TRBJ2-1, the V gene TRBV28, with D possibly matching TRBD1 (6 bases). Between the trimmed V and J ends, which lost 4 bases and 7 bases, there was a span of 17 bases. In germline, CDR1 is MDHEN, CDR2 SYDVKM. This CDR3 has 15 residues. CDR3 DNA sequence: TGTGCCAGCAGTTCGCCTAGGGGGACAAGAAATGAGCAGTTCTTC. Translated, it gives CASSSPRGTRNEQFF.